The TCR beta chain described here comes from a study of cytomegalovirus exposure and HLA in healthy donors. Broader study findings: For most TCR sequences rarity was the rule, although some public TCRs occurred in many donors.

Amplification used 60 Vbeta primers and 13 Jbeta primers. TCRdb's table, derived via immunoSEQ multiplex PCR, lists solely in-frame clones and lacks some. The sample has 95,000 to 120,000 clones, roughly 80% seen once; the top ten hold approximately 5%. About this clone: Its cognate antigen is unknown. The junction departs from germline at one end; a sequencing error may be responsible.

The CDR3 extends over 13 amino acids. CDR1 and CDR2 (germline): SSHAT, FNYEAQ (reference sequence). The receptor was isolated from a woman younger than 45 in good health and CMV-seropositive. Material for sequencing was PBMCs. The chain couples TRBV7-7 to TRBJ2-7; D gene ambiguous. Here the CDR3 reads CASSLGLLYEQYF. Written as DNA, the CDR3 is TGTGCTAGCAGCTTAGGCCTACTCTACGAGCAGTACTTC.